This T cell receptor (beta chain) was obtained from a study of cytomegalovirus exposure and HLA in healthy donors (dated by TCRdb to 2017 to 2019). The study in broad terms: According to an earlier analysis of 587 of the donors, about 179 million T cells yielded 117 million unique TCR beta sequences and 250 to 350 Gb of sequence data. Among a few hundred genotyped donors of the cohort, an average of about 240,000 unique TCR beta nucleotide sequences were sequenced per donor, around 20% of them non-productive. About five DR-DQ haplotypes were handled as single units for association and clustering, since linkage in the cohort was strong. Using immunosequencing, the study profiled T cell repertoires from 666 subjects and related those repertoires to cytomegalovirus serostatus. An earlier analysis of 587 of the donors used high-throughput TCR beta sequencing to judge whether each TCR beta V gene segment behaved as functional or pseudogenic. Of the roughly 400 genotyped donors, 65% to 90% were placed in the genetic ancestry cluster associated with self-reported Caucasian donors. Rather than drawing on any new phenotypic data, the later analysis identified candidate immune exposures from TCR beta sequences and the way those sequences occurred across donors. The number of typed donors differed by locus: about 620-640 for A, B, C, DRB1 and DQB1; 500 to 550 for DQA1; approximately 610 for DPA1; and 450 to 480 for DPB1. An early release covering 550 to 700 HLA-typed donors comprised approximately 300 gigabases of sequencing data and around 80 million unique TCR sequences. A separate validation cohort of some 130 different subjects was used in addition to the 666-subject first cohort. High-throughput TCR immunosequencing, statistical association of individual TCRs with disease status, and machine learning were combined to predict cytomegalovirus infection status. In a later analysis, previously published TCR beta repertoires from 550 to 750 donors were re-analyzed and high-resolution HLA genotyping was added so that TCR occurrence patterns could be studied. Class I and class II HLA loci were covered by the typing at four-digit resolution. In a later genetic analysis, genome-wide SNP genotypes for about three fifths of the 666 donors were used, and that subset was treated as a discovery cohort. Every repertoire in the discovery cohort had been generated on one and the same sequencing platform. Donor age, sex, ethnicity and CMV serostatus were collected together with the repertoire data. The aim of the study was to test whether cataloging public T cell receptors could identify signatures of past pathogen exposure.

The cohort comprised around 700 healthy bone marrow donors. All cohort members were sampled while nominally healthy, although unrecorded immune exposures were likely present. The donor was CMV seronegative and was included in the group of under 450 seronegative cohort members. Each donor provided a peripheral blood sample, and peripheral blood mononuclear cells were used for TCR beta sequencing. Genomic DNA extraction from the blood cell samples was performed with the Qiagen DNeasy Blood Extraction Kit. A word on this clone: No cognate antigen has been identified for it. Qualities for individual bases were not recorded, and no much larger clone is one base off.

Library generation was performed with the immunoSEQ multiplex PCR assay. For the multiplex PCR, a mixture combining 60 forward primers for TCR Vbeta segments and 13 reverse primers for TCR Jbeta segments was used. The CDR3 region of rearranged TCR beta genes was amplified from genomic DNA with a multiplex PCR assay. Amplified TCR beta libraries were sequenced as 87-base-pair reads on the Illumina HiSeq System. In the original analysis: In a later analysis, 77 million or so unique TCR beta chains were counted across the roughly 610 repertoires, and around 10 million of these chains were shared by at least two donors. A nearest-neighbor algorithm error-corrected the raw reads and collapsed the reads into unique sequences, merging closely related sequences to remove PCR and sequencing errors. CDR3 sequences were aligned to IMGT reference sequences to assign V, D and J gene segments. For a sequence to be retained, at least a six-nucleotide match to both a V gene segment and a J gene segment was required. Rearrangements were classified as productive when the CDR3 lacked stop codons and remained in frame with V and J, and all other rearrangements were classified as non-productive. Following IMGT convention, CDR3 was defined as the stretch from the second conserved V-encoded cysteine to the conserved J-encoded phenylalanine. The earlier analysis of some 580 of the donors excluded any sequence lacking an unambiguous match to a single V gene segment. In an earlier analysis of more than 500 of the donors, a V segment was called functional when productive rearrangements were above 56.7%, and segregating when the standard deviation between donors exceeded 5%. A statistical classification framework was developed to diagnose cytomegalovirus status using the catalog of TCR beta chain sequences. A later analysis assigned V and J genes by comparing TCR nucleotide sequences with IMGT/GENE-DB human TR gene sequences. Using the TCRdist pipeline, a later analysis assigned CDR3 sequences along with most-parsimonious VDJ recombination scenarios. A later analysis defined each TCR beta chain by its CDR3 amino acid sequence plus V-gene family, and excluded reads lacking a unique V-gene family. To address suspected cross-contamination and a sequencing artifact, a later analysis removed a few hundred highly shared, low-generation-probability nucleotide sequences. For each public chain, a later analysis derived a clonal expansion index from normalized ranks of inferred template counts within each repertoire. In a later analysis, generation probabilities were computed using a VDJ recombination model fitted to out-of-frame rearrangements, and the results were checked against IGoR. A later analysis scored TCR-TCR, TCR-HLA and TCR-CMV co-occurrence with hypergeometric tests, applying a repertoire-size bias correction to TCR pairs. To estimate false discovery rates, a later analysis permuted the HLA or CMV assignments 20 times. In a later analysis, co-occurring TCRs were grouped using DBSCAN, and TCRdist sequence similarity was added for clustering within HLA-allele-positive subsets. Repertoires with fewer than 30,000 or more than 120,000 public chains were left out of co-occurrence clustering, as were four to six repertoires with anomalous nucleotide sharing. TCRdb stores this immuneACCESS table with in-frame sequences only. Part of the clones is absent; in the studies checked, under half of the shortfall reflects unresolved V genes, and no reason is known for the rest. The V and J calls and clone size are taken from that table; D and trimming were inferred from the DNA. The sample records about 57,000 clones, roughly 83% of which are singletons. The top ten clones comprise roughly 4.5% of the sample.

Findings and caveats that apply to the study as a whole: A later analysis reported that several top co-occurrence clusters appeared linked to parvovirus B19, influenza, CMV and Epstein-Barr virus. Most TCR sequences were seen in very few donors, while some public TCRs were found in many individuals. Seventeen rarely observed V segments, including chromosome 9 orphons, were excluded from the earlier analysis of approximately 500 of the donors because counts were too low. In an earlier analysis of around 600 of the donors, most TCR beta V segments appeared in productive rearrangements about 90% or about 30% of the time, broadly matching IMGT annotations. Because HLA typing was missing for some donors at each locus, association tests included only the typed subset. In the study, roughly 160 TCR beta chains were listed as associated with cytomegalovirus. At a false discovery rate of 0.05, a later analysis linked around 15,000 TCR beta sequences to specific HLA alleles. In vitro tests confirmed that a few of the cytomegalovirus-associated TCR beta chains recognize cytomegalovirus antigens. The classifier was reported to diagnose cytomegalovirus status with high specificity and sensitivity in both the original cohort and the validation cohort. Only TCR beta chains were sequenced in this cohort, and the absence of alpha or paired-chain data limited detectable features. In a later analysis, most CMV-associated TCR beta chains were found to appear HLA-restricted, with HLA associations seemingly driven largely by CMV exposure. Linkage disequilibrium might explain the correlated functional status among segregating V segments, but an unknown experimental factor could not be ruled out. Assigning TCR associations to individual alleles was difficult when HLA alleles, especially DR and DQ, strongly co-occurred. A later genetic analysis reported fewer N-insertions in productive TCRs among donors in an Asian-associated ancestry cluster than the approximately 700-donor mean. In a later analysis, HLA-associated TCR beta chains showed more clonal expansion and lower generation probabilities than non-associated chains that were equally common. For the cohort, immune exposure information was limited to CMV serostatus. Sequencing depth was assumed to be roughly uniform across donors in the presence/absence analyses, though that assumption may not hold. A group of highly shared sequence variants was considered likely to be a technical artifact of the sequencing pipeline. A later analysis found that TCR association rates varied across HLA loci, with DRB1 alleles showing the most associated TCRs and HLA-C alleles the fewest. It was suggested by the authors that the approach could potentially be generalized to other disease states and immunological phenotypes. A further reported finding was that TCR beta sequences accurately predicted the HLA-A and HLA-B alleles for most subjects in the first cohort. A later genetic analysis associated a missense DCLRE1C variant with V-gene and J-gene trimming of TCR beta chains, and an independent cohort replicated the association.

The TCR was taken from a man younger than 40 in good health and CMV-seronegative. Input material: PBMCs.

The CDR3 reads as follows: CASSQGGGGYGYTF. The bases are TGCGCCAGCAGCCAGGGGGGTGGTGGCTATGGCTACACCTTC. In this chain, TRBV4-3 is recombined with TRBJ1-2, with a tentative D gene TRBD1 over 5 matching bases. Counted from cysteine to phenylalanine, this CDR3 has 14 amino acids. The entry retains the CDR3 DNA only, 42 bases that are in frame from base 1. In the germline V gene, CDR1 corresponds to LGHNA and CDR2 to YSLEER. V gives up 3 bases and J gives up 4 bases, and the segment between their germline ends measures 12 bases.